This TCR beta chain originates from a study of shared clonotypes between healthy human individuals. Whole-study findings and limits: Despite large depth, rarefaction showed incomplete sorted-subset sequencing.

The table lists this clone with many counts. The antigen is undetermined. This sample also contains other DNA sequences that code for the same CDR3. V gave up 1 base and J gave up 6 bases, with 6 bases separating them. This CDR3 has 12 amino acids. Germline-derived CDR1 and CDR2 are SEHNR and FQNEAQ (reference sequence). Profiling relied on immunoSEQ multiplex PCR, and the TCRdb table lists in-frame clones only, not all of them. The repertoire holds about 2 million clones, about 95% seen once, with 1% to 1.5% in the top ten. CD8 cells regarded as naive lacked CD45RO, were positively chosen for CCR7, and omitted terminally differentiated effector memory CD45RA+ cells.

This chain connects TRBV7-9 to TRBJ1-1, with unresolved D. Sequencing was done on a sample of naive CD8+ T cells sorted from blood. This receptor was obtained from a man aged 18 to 29 in good health. The CDR3 here is CASSLGTAEAFF. The CDR3 DNA sequence: TGTGCCAGCAGCTTAGGAACAGCTGAAGCTTTCTTT.